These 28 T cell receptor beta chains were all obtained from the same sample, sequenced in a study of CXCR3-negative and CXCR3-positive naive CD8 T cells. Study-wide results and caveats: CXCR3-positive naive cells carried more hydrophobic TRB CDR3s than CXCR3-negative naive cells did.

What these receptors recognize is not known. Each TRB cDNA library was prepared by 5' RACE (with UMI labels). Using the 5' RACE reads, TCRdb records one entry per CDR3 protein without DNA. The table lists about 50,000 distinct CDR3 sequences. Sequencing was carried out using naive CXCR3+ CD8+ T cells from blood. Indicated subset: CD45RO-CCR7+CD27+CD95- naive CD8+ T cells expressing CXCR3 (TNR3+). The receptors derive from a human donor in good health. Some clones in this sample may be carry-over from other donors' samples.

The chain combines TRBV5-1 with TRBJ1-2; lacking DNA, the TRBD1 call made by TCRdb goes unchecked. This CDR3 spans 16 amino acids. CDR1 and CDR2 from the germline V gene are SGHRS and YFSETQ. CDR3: CASSSSGTGGDYGYTF.

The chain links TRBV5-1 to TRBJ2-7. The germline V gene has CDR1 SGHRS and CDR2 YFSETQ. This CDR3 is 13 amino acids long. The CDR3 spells CASRPSSSYEQYF.

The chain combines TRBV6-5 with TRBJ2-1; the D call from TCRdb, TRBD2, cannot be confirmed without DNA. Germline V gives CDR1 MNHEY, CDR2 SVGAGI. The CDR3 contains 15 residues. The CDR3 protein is CASRRPQPSYNEQFF.

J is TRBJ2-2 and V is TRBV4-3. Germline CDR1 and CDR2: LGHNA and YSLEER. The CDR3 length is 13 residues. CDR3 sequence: CASSQDSDGELFF.

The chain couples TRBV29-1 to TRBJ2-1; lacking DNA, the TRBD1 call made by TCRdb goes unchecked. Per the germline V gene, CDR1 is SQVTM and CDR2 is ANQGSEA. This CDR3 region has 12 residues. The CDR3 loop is CSVTGARDEQFF.

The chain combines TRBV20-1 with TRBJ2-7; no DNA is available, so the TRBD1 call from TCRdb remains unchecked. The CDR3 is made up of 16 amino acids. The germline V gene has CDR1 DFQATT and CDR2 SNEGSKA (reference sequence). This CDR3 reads CSARGETGIEGYEQYF.

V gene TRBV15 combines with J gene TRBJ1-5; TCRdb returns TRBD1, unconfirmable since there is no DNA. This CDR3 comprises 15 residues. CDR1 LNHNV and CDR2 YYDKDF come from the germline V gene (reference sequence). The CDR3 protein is CATGLGQGPVQPQHF.

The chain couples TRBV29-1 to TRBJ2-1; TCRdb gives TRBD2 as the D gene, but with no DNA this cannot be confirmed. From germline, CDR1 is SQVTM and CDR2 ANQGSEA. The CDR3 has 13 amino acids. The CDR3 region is CSVGDSGYNEQFF.

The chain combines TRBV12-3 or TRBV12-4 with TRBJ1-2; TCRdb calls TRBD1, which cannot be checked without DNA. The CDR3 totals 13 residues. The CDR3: CASSRQGVYGYTF.

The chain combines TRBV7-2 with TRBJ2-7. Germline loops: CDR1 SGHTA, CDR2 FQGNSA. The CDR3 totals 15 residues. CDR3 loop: CASSLVTGNSYEQYF.

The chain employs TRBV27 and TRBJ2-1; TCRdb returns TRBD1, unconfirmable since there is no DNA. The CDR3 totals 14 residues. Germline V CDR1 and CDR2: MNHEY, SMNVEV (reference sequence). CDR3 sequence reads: CASSPTGIHNEQFF.

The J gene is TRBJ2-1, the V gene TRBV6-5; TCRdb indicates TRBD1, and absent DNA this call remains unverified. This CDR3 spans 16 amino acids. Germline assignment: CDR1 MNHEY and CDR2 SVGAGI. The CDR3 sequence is CASTPGGGFPYNEQFF.

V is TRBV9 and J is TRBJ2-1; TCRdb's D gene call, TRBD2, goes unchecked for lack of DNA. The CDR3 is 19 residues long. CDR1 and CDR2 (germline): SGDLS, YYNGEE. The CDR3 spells CASSIPGTSGGSSYNEQFF.

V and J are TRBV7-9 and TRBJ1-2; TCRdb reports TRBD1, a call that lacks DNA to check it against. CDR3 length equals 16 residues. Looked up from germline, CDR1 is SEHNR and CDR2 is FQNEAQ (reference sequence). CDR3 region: CASSSQYRDSNYGYTF.

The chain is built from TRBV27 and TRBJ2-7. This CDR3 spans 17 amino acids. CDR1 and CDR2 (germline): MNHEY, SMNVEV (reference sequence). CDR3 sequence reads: CASSSETDPSHSYEQYF.

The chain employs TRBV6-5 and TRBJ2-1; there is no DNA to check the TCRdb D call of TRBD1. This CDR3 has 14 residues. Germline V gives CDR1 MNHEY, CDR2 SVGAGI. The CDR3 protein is CASMGRGYYNEQFF.

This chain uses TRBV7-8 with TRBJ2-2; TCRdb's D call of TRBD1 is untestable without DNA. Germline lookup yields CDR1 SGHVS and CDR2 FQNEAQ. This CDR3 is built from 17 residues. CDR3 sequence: CASSLQGAGLGTGELFF.

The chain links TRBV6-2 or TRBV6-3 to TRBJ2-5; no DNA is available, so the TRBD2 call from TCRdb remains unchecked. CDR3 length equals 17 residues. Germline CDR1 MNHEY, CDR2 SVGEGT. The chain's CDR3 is CASLDPGGGLPGETQYF.

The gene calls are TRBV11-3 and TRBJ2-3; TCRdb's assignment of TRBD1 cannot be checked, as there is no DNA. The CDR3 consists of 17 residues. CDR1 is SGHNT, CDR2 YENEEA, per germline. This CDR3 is CASSLGPQGTSTDTQYF.

The CDR3 reads CASRGFTGELFF. The chain joins TRBV2 to TRBJ2-2. The CDR3 length is 12 residues. Looked up from germline, CDR1 is SNHLY and CDR2 is FYNNEI.

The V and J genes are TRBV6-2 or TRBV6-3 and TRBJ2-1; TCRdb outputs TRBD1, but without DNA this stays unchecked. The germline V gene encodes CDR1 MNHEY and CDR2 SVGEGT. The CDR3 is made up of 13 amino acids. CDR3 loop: CASSQTAYNEQFF.

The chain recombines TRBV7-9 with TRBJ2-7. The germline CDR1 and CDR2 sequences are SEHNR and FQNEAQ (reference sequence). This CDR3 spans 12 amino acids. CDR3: CASSATDYEQYF.

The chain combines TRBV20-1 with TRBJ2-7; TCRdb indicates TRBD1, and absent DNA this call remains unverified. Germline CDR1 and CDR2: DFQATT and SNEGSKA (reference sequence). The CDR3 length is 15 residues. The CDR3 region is CSARAPGQGFYEQYF.

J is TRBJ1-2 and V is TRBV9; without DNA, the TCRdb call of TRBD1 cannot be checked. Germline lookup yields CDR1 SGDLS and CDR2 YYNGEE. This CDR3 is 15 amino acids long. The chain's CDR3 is CASSVVGRPGSGYTF.

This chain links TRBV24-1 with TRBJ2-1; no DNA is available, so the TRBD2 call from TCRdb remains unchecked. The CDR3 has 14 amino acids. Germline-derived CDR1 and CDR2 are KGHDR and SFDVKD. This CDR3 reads CATSPSGLYNEQFF.

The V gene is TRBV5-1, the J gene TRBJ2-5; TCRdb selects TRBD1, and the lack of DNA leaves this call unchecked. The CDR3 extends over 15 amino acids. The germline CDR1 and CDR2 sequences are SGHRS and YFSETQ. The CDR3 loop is CASSSLGGAEETQYF.

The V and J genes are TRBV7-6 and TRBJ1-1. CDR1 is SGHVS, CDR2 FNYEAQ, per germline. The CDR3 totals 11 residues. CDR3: CASKTNTEAFF.

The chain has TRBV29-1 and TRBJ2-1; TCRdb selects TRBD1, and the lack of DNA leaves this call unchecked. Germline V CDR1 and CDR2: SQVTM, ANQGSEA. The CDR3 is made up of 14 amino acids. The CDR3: CSVHTGGEDNEQFF.